The source of this TCR beta chain is a study of control samples from healthy donors and cancer patients. V shed 0 bases, J shed 3 bases, and the junction held 0 bases outside the gene matches. The germline CDR1 and CDR2 sequences are SGHRS and YFSETQ. The CDR3 is 14 residues long. Repertoires were generated with immunoSEQ multiplex PCR, while TCRdb's copy carries only in-frame clones and drops some. Among 95,000 to 130,000 clones listed, 88% were seen once. Sequencing input: blood. The chain recombines TRBV5-1 with TRBJ2-7; TRBD2 aligns across 10 bases. The clonotype comes from a woman between 70 and 85 years old in good health. CDR3 nucleotide sequence: TGCGCCAGCAGCTTGGAGCGGGGGGGCTACGAGCAGTACTTC. The encoded protein is CASSLERGGYEQYF.